The 18 T cell receptor beta chains presented below share a single source sample, sequenced in a study of regulatory T cells in long-lasting Graves disease. The time point was: newly diagnosed GD, antithyroid drugs for less than 3 months. The TCR library was made from RNA that had been extracted from PBMCs in TRIzol. With iRepertoire HTBI primers and Arm-PCR of CDR3 regions, TCR beta libraries were built. TCRdb reprocessed the multiplex PCR reads via MiXCR and lists one record per CDR3 protein. The sample lists some 220,000 distinct CDR3 sequences; around 20% were seen once. The same sample was also studied in work on T cells in Graves' hyperthyroidism and ophthalmopathy.

Sequences were derived from peripheral blood mononuclear cells (PBMCs), sampled at new diagnosis, from a patient treated with antithyroid drugs. These receptors all stem from a woman aged 25 to 45 with Graves disease.

This clonotype was seen repeatedly, ten times or more. V and J are TRBV29-1 and TRBJ2-5; TRBD1 matches 9 bases. Germline V gives CDR1 SQVTM, CDR2 ANQGSEA. The CDR3 is 14 residues long. CDR3 loop: CSAEPRTGEETQYF. CDR3 coding DNA: TGCAGTGCCGAACCTAGGACAGGGGAGGAGACCCAGTACTTC.

Note on this clonotype: A read error may be the cause here, since a much bigger clone is one base away. The DNA for the CDR3 is TGTGCCAGCAGCCCGCGCCGGGGTCCCTACGAGCAGTACTTC. Translated: CASSPRRGPYEQYF. The chain couples TRBV7-2 to TRBJ2-7; possible D gene TRBD2, 5 bases. The germline V gene has CDR1 SGHTA and CDR2 FQGNSA. The CDR3 has 14 amino acids. V was clipped by 5 bases and J by 2 bases, with 13 bases between them.

This clonotype has at least ten counts. The chain employs TRBV6-1 and TRBJ1-3; tentatively, D is TRBD1 (5 bases). CDR3 length equals 16 residues. In germline, CDR1 is MNHNS, CDR2 SASEGT. The ends were cut back, 2 bases at V and 0 bases at J, with 11 bases in the middle. The CDR3, as DNA: TGTGCCAGCAGTGAATGGGGACTGAGCTCTGGAAACACCATATATTTT. Translated, it gives CASSEWGLSSGNTIYF.

This clonotype was found a few times. A much larger clone lies a single base off, so this may be a read error. The chain has TRBV12-3 or TRBV12-4 and TRBJ1-2, with unresolved D. V lost 1 base and J lost 10, with 10 bases in between. The CDR3 totals 12 residues. The CDR3 nucleotides are TGTGCCAGCAGTTTAGGCGGGAGGGACTACACCTTC. It encodes CASSLGGRDYTF.

The sample holds a few counts of this clonotype. V gene TRBV12-3 or TRBV12-4 combines with J gene TRBJ2-4; D might be TRBD2 (6 bases). Trimming took off 2 bases at V and 5 bases at J, with 10 bases between the two ends. CDR3 size: 14 residues. DNA of the CDR3: TGTGCCAGCAGTTTACGGGGGTCCCAAAACATTCAGTACTTC. It is translated as CASSLRGSQNIQYF.

This clonotype turned up a few times. The chain is built from TRBV3-1 and TRBJ1-2; D is unresolved. The ends were cut back, 1 base at V and 9 bases at J, with 15 bases in the middle. Per germline, CDR1 LGHDT and CDR2 YNNKEL (reference sequence). This CDR3 has 14 residues. The CDR3 DNA reads as TGTGCCAGCAGCCAAGCCACCCTTCGGGGAAGCTACACCTTC. It yields the protein CASSQATLRGSYTF.

The chain recombines TRBV6-9 with TRBJ1-5; no clear D gene. The CDR3 is made up of 14 amino acids. V was shortened by 4 bases and J by 0 bases, with 7 bases between the two germline ends. Germline loops: CDR1 MNHGY, CDR2 SVAAGI. In nucleotides, the CDR3 is TGTGCCAGCAGTTCGGAGGTTAGCAATCAGCCCCAGCATTTT. Translation gives CASSSEVSNQPQHF.

J is TRBJ2-6 and V is TRBV28, with 7 nucleotides matching TRBD1. Per the germline V gene, CDR1 is MDHEN and CDR2 is SYDVKM. The CDR3 has 17 amino acids. V was clipped by 6 bases and J by 4 bases; unmatched bases: 12. CDR3 sequence: CASSGQASMGGANVLTF. The CDR3 nucleotides read TGTGCCAGCAGCGGACAGGCCTCTATGGGGGGGGCCAACGTCCTGACTTTC.

There are many counts of this clonotype. The rearrangement uses TRBV30 and TRBJ1-1; 9 bases are shared with TRBD1. V trimming: 5 bases; J trimming: 1 base; junction bases outside the gene matches: 2. The CDR3 sequence is 13 residues long. Germline V lookup: CDR1 GTSNPN, CDR2 SVGIG (reference sequence). In nucleotides, the CDR3 is TGTGCCTGGCAGGACAGGGGGAACACTGAAGCTTTCTTT. This translates into CAWQDRGNTEAFF.

This clonotype was recorded at least ten times. The rearrangement joins TRBV5-1 to TRBJ1-1; 9 nucleotides match TRBD1. The CDR3 runs to 15 residues. V gave up 4 bases and J gave up 1 base; unmatched junction bases: 5. CDR1 SGHRS and CDR2 YFSETQ come from the germline V gene. The CDR3 spells CASSRVGQGNTEAFF. The CDR3 nucleotides read TGCGCCAGCAGCCGAGTGGGACAGGGGAACACTGAAGCTTTCTTT. Full variable domain (outside the CDR3, taken from reference TRBV5-1 and TRBJ1-1): KAGVTQTPRYLIKTRGQQVTLSCSPISGHRSVSWYQQTPGQGLQFLFEYFSETQRNKGNFPGRFSGRQFSNSRSEMNVSTLELGDSALYLCASSRVGQGNTEAFFGQGTRLTVV.

For this clonotype: A single base separates this from a much larger clone, so it may be a read error. The chain links TRBV3-1 to TRBJ1-2; possible D gene TRBD1, 6 bases. The germline gives CDR1 LGHDT, CDR2 YNNKEL (reference sequence). V lost 1 base, J lost 7 bases, and 16 bases lay in between. The CDR3 totals 15 residues. CDR3 coding DNA: TGTGCCAGCAGCCAAGTCCCTATGGGGGGCTGTGGCTACACCTTC. Its translation is CASSQVPMGGCGYTF.

This clonotype was seen many times. For the CDR3, the DNA is TGTGCCAGCAGCTTAGGAAGGGGGGGCAGCCACAATGAGCAGTTCTTC. Translating gives CASSLGRGGSHNEQFF. The chain joins TRBV7-9 to TRBJ2-1; TRBD2 is a possible D gene (7 bases). V dropped 1 base and J dropped 5 bases, with 15 bases sitting between them. Germline values: CDR1 SEHNR, CDR2 FQNEAQ (reference sequence). The CDR3 consists of 16 residues.

This clonotype has ten or more counts. In DNA form, the CDR3 reads TGCAGTGCTATATCCGGGACTAGCCTCAATGAGCAGTTCTTC. Its translation: CSAISGTSLNEQFF. V is TRBV20-1 and J is TRBJ2-1; 9 bases align to TRBD2. The germline V gene encodes CDR1 DFQATT and CDR2 SNEGSKA (reference sequence). The junction had 7 bases not matched to a gene; V was cut back by 4 bases and J by 6 bases. The CDR3 is 14 amino acids.

This clonotype occurred many times. The rearrangement uses TRBV30 and TRBJ2-1; a weak D match, TRBD1 (6 bases). The CDR3 consists of 11 residues. V was clipped by 5 bases and J by 12 bases, with 14 bases between them. CDR1 and CDR2 (germline): GTSNPN, SVGIG (reference sequence). CDR3 nucleotides: TGTGCCTGGGCTACAGGGATCACGCAGTTCTTC. This gives the protein CAWATGITQFF.

The table lists this clonotype with many counts. The chain carries TRBV11-3 and TRBJ1-4, with D perhaps TRBD1 (6 bases). With 3 bases removed from V and 1 base from J, the gap between germline ends came to 12 bases. This CDR3 is 16 amino acids long. The germline V gene encodes CDR1 SGHNT and CDR2 YENEEA. This CDR3 reads CASSFSRGGTNEKLFF. The DNA of the CDR3 is TGTGCCAGCAGCTTCTCCAGGGGTGGAACTAATGAAAAACTGTTTTTT.

The chain is built from TRBV7-8 and TRBJ2-5; 7 nucleotides align to TRBD1. The DNA matches TRBJ2-7 better at its end, which makes the J call doubtful. Germline CDR1 and CDR2: SGHVS and FQNEAQ. The CDR3 sequence is 14 residues long. This CDR3 reads CASLQRGRNYEQYF. The CDR3 coding sequence is TGTGCCAGCCTACAAAGGGGGCGAAACTACGAGCAGTACTTC.

The chain is built from TRBV10-2 and TRBJ2-2; possibly TRBD2 for D (7 bases). The germline gives CDR1 WSHSY, CDR2 SAAADI. There are 19 residues in the CDR3. Trimming removed 6 bases from V and 0 bases from J, with 23 bases in between. As DNA, the CDR3 is TGCGCCAGCAGGGGTGCGGGGGCGGGCCACTCCGCGAACACCGGGGAGCTGTTTTTT. Its protein product is CASRGAGAGHSANTGELFF.

Points on this clonotype: A far larger clone is just one base off, so this is likely a read error. The CDR3 bases are TGTGCCAGCACTCAGACTAGCGGCCCCCTGGGGGATACGCAGTATTTT. This sequence encodes CASTQTSGPLGDTQYF. The J gene is TRBJ2-3, the V gene TRBV12-3 or TRBV12-4, with TRBD2 matching over 9 bases. This CDR3 comprises 16 residues. The V gene end was trimmed by 7 bases and the J gene end by 6 bases; junction bases not matched to a gene: 14.